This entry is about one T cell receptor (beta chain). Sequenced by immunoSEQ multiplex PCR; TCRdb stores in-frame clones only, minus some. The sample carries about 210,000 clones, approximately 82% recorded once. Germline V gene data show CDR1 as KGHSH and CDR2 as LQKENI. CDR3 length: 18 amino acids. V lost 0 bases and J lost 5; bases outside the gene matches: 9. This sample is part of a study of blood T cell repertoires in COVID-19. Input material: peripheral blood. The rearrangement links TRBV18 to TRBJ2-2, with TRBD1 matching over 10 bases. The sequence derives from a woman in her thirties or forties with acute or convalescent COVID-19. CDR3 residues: CASSPPTGGDSGTGELFF. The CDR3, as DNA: TGTGCCAGCTCACCACCGACAGGGGGCGACTCAGGTACCGGGGAGCTGTTTTTT.